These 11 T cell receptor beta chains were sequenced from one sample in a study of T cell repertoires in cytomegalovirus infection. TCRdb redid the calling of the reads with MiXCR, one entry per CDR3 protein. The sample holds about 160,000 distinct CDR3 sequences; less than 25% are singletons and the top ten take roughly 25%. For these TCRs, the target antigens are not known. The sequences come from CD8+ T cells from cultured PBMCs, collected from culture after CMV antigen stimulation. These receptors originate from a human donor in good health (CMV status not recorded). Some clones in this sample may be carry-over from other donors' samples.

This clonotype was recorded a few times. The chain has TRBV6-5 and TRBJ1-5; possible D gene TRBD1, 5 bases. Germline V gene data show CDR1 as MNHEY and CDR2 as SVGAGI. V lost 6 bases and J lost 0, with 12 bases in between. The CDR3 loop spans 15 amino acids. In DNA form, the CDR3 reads TGTGCCAGCAGATCTTCAGGGCTTAGCAATCAGCCCCAGCATTTT. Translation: CASRSSGLSNQPQHF.

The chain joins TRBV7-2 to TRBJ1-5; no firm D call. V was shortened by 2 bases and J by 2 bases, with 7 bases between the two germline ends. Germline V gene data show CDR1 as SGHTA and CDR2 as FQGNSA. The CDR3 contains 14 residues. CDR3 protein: CASSLFDGNQPQHF. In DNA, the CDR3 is TGTGCCAGCAGCTTATTTGATGGCAATCAGCCCCAGCATTTT.

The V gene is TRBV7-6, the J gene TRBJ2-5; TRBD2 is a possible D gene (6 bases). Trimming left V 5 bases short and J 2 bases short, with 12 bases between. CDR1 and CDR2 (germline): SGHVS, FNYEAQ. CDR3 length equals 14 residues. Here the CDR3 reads CASSRLTRQETQYF. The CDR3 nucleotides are TGTGCCAGCAGCCGGCTGACTAGGCAAGAGACCCAGTACTTC.

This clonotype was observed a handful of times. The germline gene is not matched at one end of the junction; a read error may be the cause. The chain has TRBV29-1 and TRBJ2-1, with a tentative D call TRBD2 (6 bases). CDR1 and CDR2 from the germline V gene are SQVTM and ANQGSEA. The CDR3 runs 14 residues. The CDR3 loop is CSVKDGSSYNEQFF. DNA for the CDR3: TGCAGCGTTAAAGACGGGAGCTCCTACAATGAGCAGTTCTTC.

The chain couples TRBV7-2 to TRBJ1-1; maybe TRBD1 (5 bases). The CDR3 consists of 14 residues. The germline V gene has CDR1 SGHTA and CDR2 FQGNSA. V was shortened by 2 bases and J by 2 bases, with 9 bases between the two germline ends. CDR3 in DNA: TGTGCCAGCAGCTTACTATGGGGCAACACTGAAGCTTTCTTT. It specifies CASSLLWGNTEAFF. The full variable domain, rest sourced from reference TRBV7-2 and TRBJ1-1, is GAGVSQSPSNKVTEKGKDVELRCDPISGHTALYWYRQSLGQGLEFLIYFQGNSAPDKSGLPSDRFSAERTGGSVSTLTIQRTQQEDSAVYLCASSLLWGNTEAFFGQGTRLTVV.

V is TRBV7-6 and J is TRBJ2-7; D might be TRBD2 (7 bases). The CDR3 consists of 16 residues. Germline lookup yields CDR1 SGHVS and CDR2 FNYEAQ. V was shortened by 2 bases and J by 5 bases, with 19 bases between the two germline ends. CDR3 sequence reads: CASSLRGTTTGDEQYF. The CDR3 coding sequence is TGTGCCAGCAGCTTAAGGGGGACTACAACCGGGGACGAGCAGTACTTC.

This chain's CDR3 is CASSVGGRSEKLFF. For the CDR3, the DNA is TGTGCCAGCAGCGTAGGAGGGCGGAGTGAAAAACTGTTTTTT. The V gene is TRBV9, the J gene TRBJ1-4; D gene uncertain. Trimming cost V 0 bases and J 7 bases, with 10 bases left between them. CDR3 length equals 14 residues. Germline assignment: CDR1 SGDLS and CDR2 YYNGEE.

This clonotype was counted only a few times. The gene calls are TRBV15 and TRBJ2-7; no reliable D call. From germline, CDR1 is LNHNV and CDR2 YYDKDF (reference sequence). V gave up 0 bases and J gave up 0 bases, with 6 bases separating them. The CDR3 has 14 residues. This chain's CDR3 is CATSRDWGSYEQYF. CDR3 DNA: TGTGCCACCAGCAGAGACTGGGGCTCCTACGAGCAGTACTTC.

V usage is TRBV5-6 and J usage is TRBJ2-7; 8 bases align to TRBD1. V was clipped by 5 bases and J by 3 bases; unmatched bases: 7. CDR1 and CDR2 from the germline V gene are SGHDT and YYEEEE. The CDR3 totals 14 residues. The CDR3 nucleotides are TGTGCCAGCAGTGCCGGGACAGGTTTCTACGAGCAGTACTTC. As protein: CASSAGTGFYEQYF. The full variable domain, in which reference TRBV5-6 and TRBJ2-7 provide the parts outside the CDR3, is DAGVTQSPTHLIKTRGQQVTLRCSPKSGHDTVSWYQQALGQGPQFIFQYYEEEERQRGNFPDRFSGHQFPNYSSELNVNALLLGDSALYLCASSAGTGFYEQYFGPGTRLTVT.

CDR3 nucleotide sequence: TGTGCCAGCAGCTTACTGAGCGGGGAATACAATGAGCAGTTCTTC. The encoded protein is CASSLLSGEYNEQFF. The chain links TRBV7-2 to TRBJ2-1; TRBD2 aligns across 7 bases. The CDR3 contains 15 residues. V lost 2 bases to trimming and J lost 4 bases; unmatched junction nucleotides: 5. Germline V CDR1 and CDR2: SGHTA, FQGNSA. Supplemented by reference TRBV7-2 and TRBJ2-1, the full variable domain reads GAGVSQSPSNKVTEKGKDVELRCDPISGHTALYWYRQSLGQGLEFLIYFQGNSAPDKSGLPSDRFSAERTGGSVSTLTIQRTQQEDSAVYLCASSLLSGEYNEQFFGPGTRLTVL.

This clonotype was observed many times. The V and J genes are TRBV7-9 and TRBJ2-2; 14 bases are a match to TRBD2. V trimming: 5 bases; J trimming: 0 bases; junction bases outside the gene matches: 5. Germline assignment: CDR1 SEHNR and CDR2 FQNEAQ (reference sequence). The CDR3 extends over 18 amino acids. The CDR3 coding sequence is TGTGCCAGCAGCACGGGACTAGCGGGGGTCCCGAACACCGGGGAGCTGTTTTTT. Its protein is CASSTGLAGVPNTGELFF. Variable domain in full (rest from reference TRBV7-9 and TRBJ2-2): DTGVSQNPRHKITKRGQNVTFRCDPISEHNRLYWYRQTLGQGPEFLTYFQNEAQLEKSRLLSDRFSAERPKGSFSTLEIQRTEQGDSAMYLCASSTGLAGVPNTGELFFGEGSRLTVL.